This entry lists 30 T cell receptor beta chains sequenced from one sample in a study of blood T cell repertoires in COVID-19. The assay was immunoSEQ multiplex PCR, and TCRdb's table has in-frame clones only and misses some. This sample carries under 150,000 clones, roughly 84% of them seen once, and the ten largest clones take under 9.5%. Sequenced: peripheral blood. Every receptor here comes from a woman in her thirties or forties with acute or convalescent COVID-19.

This clone showed up just once. The chain joins TRBV7-7 to TRBJ2-5; 8 bases are a match to TRBD1. Germline CDR1 and CDR2: SSHAT and FNYEAQ (reference sequence). V lost 5 bases and J lost 1; bases outside the gene matches: 3. The CDR3 has 14 amino acids. CDR3 DNA sequence: TGTGCCAGCAGCCGAGGACAGGGCCAAGAGACCCAGTACTTC. Translated, it gives CASSRGQGQETQYF. The variable domain in full, with the rest retrieved from reference TRBV7-7 and TRBJ2-5, is GAGVSQSPRYKVTKRGQDVTLRCDPISSHATLYWYQQALGQGPEFLTYFNYEAQPDKSGLPSDRFSAERPEGSISTLTIQRTEQRDSAMYRCASSRGQGQETQYFGPGTRLLVL.

This rearrangement joins TRBV10-2 to TRBJ1-5; 7 nucleotides align to TRBD1. The V gene end was trimmed by 5 bases and the J gene end by 11 bases; junction bases not matched to a gene: 6. Germline loops: CDR1 WSHSY, CDR2 SAAADI. This CDR3 comprises 12 residues. This CDR3 reads CASSSGTVSQHF. The CDR3 DNA is TGCGCCAGCAGTTCCGGGACAGTCTCCCAGCATTTT.

The CDR3 DNA reads as TGTGCCAGCAGCTTAGCGCCAGGGGTATACCAAGAGACCCAGTACTTC. Translation gives CASSLAPGVYQETQYF. The rearrangement links TRBV7-2 to TRBJ2-5; D might be TRBD1 (6 bases). Trimming pared 0 bases from V and 0 bases from J, leaving 11 bases between. The germline gives CDR1 SGHTA, CDR2 FQGNSA. This CDR3 is 16 amino acids long.

The chain employs TRBV29-1 and TRBJ1-1; possibly TRBD1 for D (6 bases). Deletions cut 7 bases from V and 5 bases from J, with 23 bases between. The CDR3 loop spans 15 amino acids. Germline V lookup: CDR1 SQVTM, CDR2 ANQGSEA. In DNA form, the CDR3 reads TGCAGCGCCCTGCGAGGTGTAGGGGGAAAAACTGAAGCTTTCTTT. Translation: CSALRGVGGKTEAFF. The whole variable domain, filled in from reference TRBV29-1 and TRBJ1-1, reads SAVISQKPSRDICQRGTSLTIQCQVDSQVTMMFWYRQQPGQSLTLIATANQGSEATYESGFVIDKFPISRPNLTFSTLTVSNMSPEDSSIYLCSALRGVGGKTEAFFGQGTRLTVV.

The chain's CDR3 is CASSLRPEDTDTQYF. The CDR3 bases are TGCGCCAGCAGCTTACGTCCAGAAGACACAGATACGCAGTATTTT. V usage is TRBV5-1 and J usage is TRBJ2-3; D remains unclear. This CDR3 has 15 amino acids. CDR1 and CDR2 (germline): SGHRS, YFSETQ. V was cut by 2 bases and J by 2 bases, with 12 bases left in between.

As concerns this clone: Within the sample, other DNA sequences also encode this same CDR3. The genes are TRBV6-2 or TRBV6-3 and TRBJ1-2, with D perhaps matching TRBD1 (5 bases). V lost 0 bases and J 4 bases, leaving 12 bases between the germline ends. The CDR3 has 15 amino acids. The germline V gene encodes CDR1 MNHEY and CDR2 SVGEGT. The CDR3 here is CASSYSGRRGYGYTF. The DNA of the CDR3 is TGTGCCAGCAGTTACTCGGGGAGGAGGGGCTATGGCTACACCTTC.

J is TRBJ1-5 and V is TRBV28; a weak D match, TRBD1 (5 bases). The CDR3 is 17 amino acids. The V end was cut by 5 bases, the J end by 1 base, with 18 bases between. Germline V gene lookup returns CDR1 MDHEN and CDR2 SYDVKM. CDR3 in amino acids: CASSTTRGGVSNQPQHF. CDR3 DNA sequence: TGTGCCAGCAGTACCACGCGGGGGGGGGTGAGCAATCAGCCCCAGCATTTT.

V usage is TRBV4-3 and J usage is TRBJ2-5; D is undetermined. V was shortened by 0 bases and J by 5 bases, with 10 bases between the two germline ends. The CDR3 covers 14 residues. CDR1 and CDR2 from the germline V gene are LGHNA and YSLEER. CDR3 sequence (DNA): TGCGCCAGCAGCCAAGATCCCCGTCCGGAGACCCAGTACTTC. Amino acids: CASSQDPRPETQYF.

The chain couples TRBV6-5 to TRBJ2-5; TRBD1 matches at 10 bases. The V gene end was trimmed by 2 bases and the J gene end by 4 bases; junction bases not matched to a gene: 7. The V gene's germline CDR1 is MNHEY and CDR2 SVGAGI. The CDR3 totals 16 residues. The chain's CDR3 is CASSYGGQGVGETQYF. CDR3 sequence (DNA): TGTGCCAGCAGTTACGGCGGACAGGGGGTGGGAGAGACCCAGTACTTC.

This chain uses TRBV9 with TRBJ1-2; D not resolved. The length of the CDR3 is 13 residues. The V gene's germline CDR1 is SGDLS and CDR2 YYNGEE. V dropped 3 bases and J dropped 0 bases, with 6 bases sitting between them. DNA for the CDR3: TGTGCCAGCAGCGCGAGTACTAACTATGGCTACACCTTC. It is translated as CASSASTNYGYTF.

The CDR3 sequence: CASSPGTGGQQPQHF. CDR3 nucleotide sequence: TGTGCCAGCTCACCCGGGACAGGGGGCCAGCAGCCCCAGCATTTT. This chain joins TRBV18 and TRBJ1-5, with TRBD1 matching 12 bases. The CDR3 runs 15 residues. CDR1 and CDR2 from the germline V gene are KGHSH and LQKENI. The J segment lost 7 bases and the V segment lost 3 bases, leaving 4 bases of the junction unmatched.

V usage is TRBV6-1 and J usage is TRBJ1-4; a possible D gene is TRBD1 (6 bases). Per the germline V gene, CDR1 is MNHNS and CDR2 is SASEGT. The germline V and J ends were trimmed by 2 bases and 4 bases, with 20 bases remaining between them. CDR3 length equals 18 residues. The CDR3 region is CASSENPGHGGLNEKLFF. The CDR3 bases are TGTGCCAGCAGTGAAAATCCGGGACACGGTGGTCTTAATGAAAAACTGTTTTTT.

This clone came up a few times. V gene TRBV10-3 combines with J gene TRBJ2-7; TRBD1 might be the D (5 bases). Germline V gene data show CDR1 as ENHRY and CDR2 as SYGVKD. V was cut by 7 bases and J by 4 bases, with 11 bases left in between. The CDR3 spans 12 residues. The CDR3 protein is CAINFQGYEQYF. The CDR3 DNA reads as TGTGCCATCAACTTCCAGGGTTACGAGCAGTACTTC.

This chain connects TRBV18 to TRBJ2-4; tentatively, D is TRBD2 (6 bases). Germline V lookup: CDR1 KGHSH, CDR2 LQKENI. V was shortened by 9 bases and J by 0 bases, with 15 bases between the two germline ends. The CDR3 contains 15 residues. This chain's CDR3 is CASSSGLLAKNIQYF. The CDR3 DNA reads as TGTGCCAGTTCCTCGGGACTTCTAGCCAAAAACATTCAGTACTTC.

The rearrangement links TRBV5-4 to TRBJ1-2; TRBD1 aligns across 8 bases. The CDR3 spans 14 residues. CDR1 and CDR2 from the germline V gene are SGHNT and YYREEE (reference sequence). J was trimmed by 8 bases and V by 4 bases; bases with no gene match: 10. Here the CDR3 reads CASSDITTGGGYTF. The CDR3 nucleotides read TGTGCCAGCAGCGATATAACCACAGGGGGAGGCTACACCTTC.

This clone was observed at least ten times. The chain joins TRBV7-2 to TRBJ1-6; weak D call: TRBD1 (5 bases). This CDR3 is built from 15 residues. Germline V gives CDR1 SGHTA, CDR2 FQGNSA. Between the trimmed V and J ends, which lost 1 base and 7 bases, there was a span of 11 bases. The CDR3, as DNA: TGTGCCAGCAGCTTAGAGGCAGGGCGGAATTCACCCCTCCACTTT. Encoded protein: CASSLEAGRNSPLHF.

This clone was counted a single time. V usage is TRBV7-9 and J usage is TRBJ1-2; D unclear. V was shortened by 1 base and J by 5 bases, with 14 bases between the two germline ends. The CDR3 extends over 15 amino acids. Germline assignment: CDR1 SEHNR and CDR2 FQNEAQ (reference sequence). The CDR3 loop reads CASSLDQLGRYGYTF. The CDR3 coding sequence is TGTGCCAGCAGCTTAGACCAACTAGGACGGTATGGCTACACCTTC.

This clone was detected only a few times. The V call is TRBV5-1, the J call TRBJ1-6; 9 nucleotides match TRBD1. The germline gives CDR1 SGHRS, CDR2 YFSETQ. The CDR3 runs to 13 residues. With V trimmed by 7 bases and J by 11 bases, 7 bases remained unmatched. Written as DNA, the CDR3 is TGCGCCAGCGGGACAGGGCTTGGACCACCCCTCCACTTT. Translating gives CASGTGLGPPLHF.

The chain is built from TRBV5-1 and TRBJ1-1; D is possibly TRBD1 (5 bases). The CDR3 is 15 residues long. Trimming took 2 bases from V and 4 from J, leaving 15 bases between them. Germline CDR1 is SGHRS and CDR2 is YFSETQ. The CDR3 DNA reads TGCGCCAGCAGCTTTACCGCAGGGTCGGGCACTGAAGCTTTCTTT. This translates into CASSFTAGSGTEAFF.

This clone was picked up one time. The chain uses TRBV3-1 (or the pseudogene TRBV3-2) and TRBJ2-3; TRBD2 is a possible D gene (7 bases). The germline gives CDR1 LGHDT, CDR2 YNNKEL (reference sequence). Trimming removed 2 bases from V and 3 bases from J, with 15 bases in between. CDR3 length: 16 amino acids. The CDR3 DNA is TGTGCCAGCAGCCAATCAGGGCGGGGGCGTACAGATACGCAGTATTTT. Protein product: CASSQSGRGRTDTQYF.

The chain has TRBV18 and TRBJ2-7, with D possibly TRBD1 on 5 matching bases. The CDR3 covers 12 residues. Germline V gene lookup returns CDR1 KGHSH and CDR2 LQKENI. V gave up 6 bases and J gave up 4 bases, with 10 bases separating them. CDR3 DNA: TGTGCCAGCTCCCCGACAGAGTACGAGCAGTACTTC. Its translation: CASSPTEYEQYF.

This chain joins TRBV10-2 and TRBJ2-1, with TRBD2 matching over 9 bases. The V segment lost 7 bases and the J segment 7 bases; nucleotides outside the gene matches: 8. CDR3 length equals 14 residues. Germline V gene data show CDR1 as WSHSY and CDR2 as SAAADI. The CDR3 loop reads CASKPGLAWNEQFF. The CDR3 nucleotides are TGCGCCAGCAAACCGGGACTAGCTTGGAATGAGCAGTTCTTC.

This chain uses TRBV7-8 with TRBJ2-6, with 10 bases matching TRBD1. CDR1 and CDR2 (germline): SGHVS, FQNEAQ. With V trimmed by 2 bases and J by 2 bases, 3 bases remained unmatched. The CDR3 is made up of 17 amino acids. The CDR3 region has the DNA TGTGCCAGCAGCTTAAGGGACAGGGGTGCTGGGGCCAACGTCCTGACTTTC. Its translation: CASSLRDRGAGANVLTF.

The chain joins TRBV5-5 to TRBJ2-7; the D gene is possibly TRBD1 (5 bases). The CDR3 runs 18 residues. The germline gives CDR1 SGHKS, CDR2 YYEKEE (reference sequence). V lost 0 bases, J lost 3 bases, and 22 bases lay in between. Here the CDR3 reads CASSLVLGRTSFFYEQYF. DNA of the CDR3: TGTGCCAGCAGCTTGGTATTGGGGCGGACCTCATTCTTCTACGAGCAGTACTTC. The whole variable domain, filled in from reference TRBV5-5 and TRBJ2-7, reads DAGVTQSPTHLIKTRGQQVTLRCSPISGHKSVSWYQQVLGQGPQFIFQYYEKEERGRGNFPDRFSARQFPNYSSELNVNALLLGDSALYLCASSLVLGRTSFFYEQYFGPGTRLTVT.

This clone has a handful of counts. The chain uses TRBV6-2 or TRBV6-3 and TRBJ1-5; TRBD1 is a possible D gene (6 bases). CDR3 size: 13 residues. Trimming cost V 4 bases and J 6 bases, with 10 bases left between them. Germline V gives CDR1 MNHEY, CDR2 SVGEGT. The CDR3 reads CASSFRGSQPQHF. The CDR3 bases are TGTGCCAGCAGTTTCAGGGGTAGTCAGCCCCAGCATTTT.

V usage is TRBV6-6 and J usage is TRBJ2-2; no definite D call. CDR1 is MNHNY and CDR2 is SVGAGI in the germline V gene (reference sequence). V was cut by 7 bases and J by 8 bases, with 17 bases left in between. This CDR3 region has 14 residues. The CDR3 coding sequence is TGTGCCAGCAACCACCAACTCCTGCAAGGGGAGCTGTTTTTT. This encodes CASNHQLLQGELFF.

This sequence joins TRBV3-1 (or the pseudogene TRBV3-2) and TRBJ1-2; possibly TRBD1 for D (5 bases). Germline assignment: CDR1 LGHDT and CDR2 YNNKEL (reference sequence). The CDR3 runs 14 residues. V was clipped by 3 bases and J by 2 bases, with 10 bases between them. Here the CDR3 reads CASSHGAVNYGYTF. The CDR3 DNA follows: TGTGCCAGCAGCCATGGGGCAGTAAACTATGGCTACACCTTC.

This clone turned up a few times. V is TRBV7-2 and J is TRBJ2-7, with 9 bases aligning to TRBD1. The trim removed 0 bases at V and 2 bases at J, leaving 5 bases unmatched. The CDR3 length is 16 residues. Germline values: CDR1 SGHTA, CDR2 FQGNSA. CDR3 amino acids: CASSLATGTGTYEQYF. The CDR3 nucleotides read TGTGCCAGCAGCTTAGCGACCGGGACAGGGACCTACGAGCAGTACTTC.

This chain joins TRBV18 and TRBJ2-3, with 10 positions matching TRBD1. The germline gives CDR1 KGHSH, CDR2 LQKENI. The CDR3 runs 15 residues. Trimming took 5 bases from V and 5 from J; bases not matched to a gene: 7. This CDR3 reads CASSARDRGVDTQYF. The CDR3 DNA reads TGTGCCAGCTCAGCCCGGGACAGGGGCGTAGATACGCAGTATTTT.

The gene calls are TRBV15 and TRBJ1-4; D is unclear. The CDR3 covers 12 residues. Germline V gives CDR1 LNHNV, CDR2 YYDKDF (reference sequence). The V end lost 6 bases, the J end lost 7 bases, and 9 bases lay between the germline ends. The CDR3 here is CATSTVSEKLFF. CDR3 bases: TGTGCCACCAGTACAGTATCTGAAAAACTGTTTTTT.